This T cell receptor (beta chain) appears in the sequencing data of a study of T cell responses to AZD1222 COVID-19 vaccine. V lost 4 bases and J lost 6; bases outside the gene matches: 9. CDR1 and CDR2 (germline): MNHEY, SMNVEV (reference sequence). There are 15 residues in the CDR3. Assay: immunoSEQ multiplex PCR; the TCRdb copy retains only in-frame clones and omits some. In the table there are some 150,000 clones, roughly 85% of which are singletons. This specimen consisted of peripheral blood, obtained 28 days after the second dose of the MenACWY control vaccine. This chain connects TRBV27 to TRBJ1-5; TRBD1 matches 7 bases. The clonotype originates from an adult who received the MenACWY meningococcal vaccine as a control. In DNA form, the CDR3 reads TGTGCCAGCAGTTCCTCAGGGGGTTGGGCTCAGCCCCAGCATTTT. Its protein is CASSSSGGWAQPQHF.